These 29 T cell receptor beta chains share one sample of origin, sequenced in a study of spatial heterogeneity in lung cancer. As for time point: blood at routine non-recurrence follow-up after resection. TCRdb redid the calling of the 5' RACE reads with MiXCR, one entry per CDR3 protein. The sample shows under 75,000 distinct CDR3 sequences, around 8.9% of them seen only once. This specimen consisted of PBMCs, obtained at follow-up. These receptors were obtained from a female donor with early-stage non-small cell lung cancer.

This clonotype was observed many times. This chain joins TRBV2 and TRBJ1-5; 7 nucleotides agree with TRBD1. Germline CDR1 is SNHLY and CDR2 is FYNNEI. The CDR3 spans 14 residues. The V and J ends lost 6 bases and 7 bases, in that order; junction bases with no gene match: 9. Here the CDR3 reads CASSPDREDQPQHF. CDR3 nucleotides: TGTGCCAGCAGCCCCGACAGGGAGGACCAGCCCCAGCATTTT.

This clonotype was picked up many times. This chain connects TRBV19 to TRBJ2-7, with a tentative D call TRBD1 (5 bases). Germline V gives CDR1 LNHDA, CDR2 SQIVND (reference sequence). This CDR3 has 15 residues. V was clipped by 5 bases and J by 6 bases, with 20 bases between them. CDR3 loop: CASSLYPGAAREQYF. The CDR3 coding sequence is TGTGCCAGTAGTTTATATCCTGGGGCGGCTCGCGAGCAGTACTTC.

A few counts support this clonotype. The chain uses TRBV9 and TRBJ2-5; D is undetermined. There are 13 residues in the CDR3. The V end was cut by 4 bases, the J end by 4 bases, with 11 bases between. CDR1 SGDLS and CDR2 YYNGEE come from the germline V gene. The CDR3 bases are TGTGCCAGCAGCTCACGATGGCGAGAGACCCAGTACTTC. It encodes CASSSRWRETQYF.

This clonotype occurred many times. The chain combines TRBV2 with TRBJ2-3, with a tentative D call TRBD2 (6 bases). Trimming left V 6 bases short and J 0 bases short, with 10 bases between. CDR1 and CDR2 from the germline V gene are SNHLY and FYNNEI. This CDR3 is 14 amino acids long. The CDR3 DNA follows: TGTGCCAGCAGGCGGGGCCCTAGCACAGATACGCAGTATTTT. As protein: CASRRGPSTDTQYF.

The chain is built from TRBV18 and TRBJ2-7; tentative D call: TRBD2 (6 bases). CDR1 KGHSH and CDR2 LQKENI come from the germline V gene. This CDR3 has 13 residues. Trimming cost V 6 bases and J 4 bases, with 13 bases left between them. The CDR3 here is CASSPAGRYEQYF. Here the CDR3 DNA reads TGTGCCAGCTCCCCCGCGGGACGGTACGAGCAGTACTTC.

This clonotype was seen many times. J is TRBJ2-5 and V is TRBV6-5; 11 nucleotides line up with TRBD2. Unmatched junction bases numbered 14, after V lost 6 bases and J lost 5 bases. Germline V lookup: CDR1 MNHEY, CDR2 SVGAGI. CDR3 length: 17 amino acids. As DNA, the CDR3 is TGTGCCAGCAGCCCCCGGGGTAGCGGGAGGGCTCGTGAGACCCAGTACTTC. It encodes CASSPRGSGRARETQYF.

The J gene is TRBJ1-5, the V gene TRBV20-1; D is possibly TRBD1 (6 bases). This CDR3 has 13 residues. Trimming pared 4 bases from V and 6 bases from J, leaving 13 bases between. Germline V lookup: CDR1 DFQATT, CDR2 SNEGSKA (reference sequence). This CDR3 is CSAKIGGGQPQHF. The CDR3 nucleotides read TGCAGTGCTAAGATAGGGGGGGGTCAGCCCCAGCATTTT.

The J gene is TRBJ2-7, the V gene TRBV6-5; TRBD1 agrees at 9 bases. From germline, CDR1 is MNHEY and CDR2 SVGAGI. This CDR3 contains 15 residues. Trimming removed 2 bases from V and 7 bases from J; junction bases left unmatched: 9. The DNA for the CDR3 is TGTGCCAGCAGTTACCCGGGACAGGGTGCCGTAGAGCAGTACTTC. This sequence encodes CASSYPGQGAVEQYF.

In its sample, this clonotype was seen many times. J is TRBJ1-4 and V is TRBV7-9, with D possibly being TRBD1 (5 bases). Trimming pared 1 base from V and 15 bases from J, leaving 18 bases between. CDR1 and CDR2 (germline): SEHNR, FQNEAQ (reference sequence). This CDR3 contains 14 residues. The CDR3 DNA sequence: TGTGCCAGCAGCTTAGGTGGGGCAGAACGGAAAATGTTTTTT. It encodes CASSLGGAERKMFF.

This clonotype was recorded only once. V usage is TRBV7-8 and J usage is TRBJ1-2; the D is unclear. The CDR3 contains 15 residues. V was shortened by 0 bases and J by 2 bases, with 10 bases between the two germline ends. CDR1 and CDR2 from the germline V gene are SGHVS and FQNEAQ. The CDR3 region is CASSLASGVNYGYTF. The CDR3 DNA is TGTGCCAGCAGCTTAGCGTCGGGAGTAAACTATGGCTACACCTTC.

This clonotype was observed a handful of times. The V and J genes are TRBV30 and TRBJ2-1; no clear D gene. Trimming removed 4 bases from V and 4 bases from J, with 5 bases in between. CDR1 and CDR2 (germline): GTSNPN, SVGIG (reference sequence). The CDR3 length is 11 residues. The chain's CDR3 is CAWTAYNEQFF. The DNA of the CDR3 is TGTGCCTGGACTGCGTACAATGAGCAGTTCTTC.

This clonotype was found many times. V and J are TRBV29-1 and TRBJ2-7; no reliable D call. In germline, CDR1 is SQVTM, CDR2 ANQGSEA. Trimming removed 6 bases at V and 6 bases at J, with 15 bases between. CDR3 length equals 12 residues. For the CDR3, the DNA is TGCAGCGTCAGCCTGCCAGGCGGCGAGCAGTACTTC. The encoded protein is CSVSLPGGEQYF.

This clonotype was counted between two and nine times. A read error may account for a junction end that differs from germline. The genes are TRBV28 and TRBJ1-3; D is perhaps TRBD1 (6 bases). CDR1 MDHEN and CDR2 SYDVKM come from the germline V gene. The CDR3 totals 12 residues. This chain's CDR3 is CANSSTGLTIYF. The DNA of the CDR3 is TGTGCCAACAGTTCAACAGGGTTAACCATATATTTT. The full variable domain, with the rest looked up from reference TRBV28 and TRBJ1-3, is DVKVTQSSRYLVKRTGEKVFLECVQDMDHENMFWYRQDPGLGLRLIYFSYDVKMKEKGDIPEGYSVSREKKERFSLILESASTNQTSMYLCANSSTGLTIYFGEGSWLTVV.

In this sample, this clonotype turned up a few times. The chain uses TRBV10-2 and TRBJ1-1; 8 nucleotides align to TRBD1. CDR1 and CDR2 from the germline V gene are WSHSY and SAAADI. The J segment lost 7 bases and the V segment lost 4 bases, leaving 2 bases of the junction unmatched. There are 12 residues in the CDR3. In DNA form, the CDR3 reads TGCGCCAGCAGTGTGGGACAGGTTGAAGCTTTCTTT. Translation: CASSVGQVEAFF.

In its sample, this clonotype was seen many times. CDR3 sequence reads: CAIGAGGGEQFF. For the CDR3, the DNA is TGTGCCATCGGAGCGGGAGGCGGAGAGCAGTTCTTC. The V and J genes are TRBV6-2 or TRBV6-3 and TRBJ2-1; 9 positions agree with TRBD2. This CDR3 is 12 amino acids long. Germline values: CDR1 MNHEY, CDR2 SVGEGT. J gave up 10 bases and V 10 bases, and 8 bases lay outside the gene matches.

This clonotype was detected many times. The chain is built from TRBV27 and TRBJ2-7; TRBD2 might be the D (6 bases). Per germline, CDR1 MNHEY and CDR2 SMNVEV (reference sequence). Trimming took off 6 bases at V and 5 bases at J, with 20 bases between the two ends. The length of the CDR3 is 15 residues. The CDR3 here is CASSPYLPGAHEQYF. The CDR3 nucleotides read TGTGCCAGCAGCCCATATTTACCGGGAGCCCACGAGCAGTACTTC.

This clonotype was recorded many times. The V gene is TRBV11-2, the J gene TRBJ2-5; D not resolved. The CDR3 covers 14 residues. V was shortened by 1 base and J by 5 bases, with 11 bases between the two germline ends. The germline CDR1 and CDR2 sequences are SGHAT and FQNNGV. In DNA form, the CDR3 reads TGTGCCAGCAGCTTAGGTCCGGCAGAGGAGACCCAGTACTTC. It specifies CASSLGPAEETQYF. The full variable domain, its missing parts supplied by reference TRBV11-2 and TRBJ2-5, is EAGVAQSPRYKIIEKRQSVAFWCNPISGHATLYWYQQILGQGPKLLIQFQNNGVVDDSQLPKDRFSAERLKGVDSTLKIQPAKLEDSAVYLCASSLGPAEETQYFGPGTRLLVL.

This clonotype has at least ten counts. V usage is TRBV3-1 and J usage is TRBJ2-7; 11 bases are a match to TRBD2. Losses at the gene ends were 2 bases for V and 3 bases for J; bases not matched to a gene: 3. The CDR3 runs 15 residues. Germline V lookup: CDR1 LGHDT, CDR2 YNNKEL (reference sequence). The CDR3 here is CASSQSLAGGYEQYF. CDR3 coding DNA: TGTGCCAGCAGCCAATCTCTAGCGGGAGGCTACGAGCAGTACTTC.

This clonotype came up many times. The chain is built from TRBV3-1 and TRBJ2-1, with 10 bases fitting TRBD2. With 2 bases clipped from V and 0 bases from J, the junction kept 7 bases outside the gene matches. Germline V CDR1 and CDR2: LGHDT, YNNKEL (reference sequence). The CDR3 extends over 18 amino acids. DNA for the CDR3: TGTGCCAGCAGCCAAAAGACCGCTAGCGGGAGCTCCTACAATGAGCAGTTCTTC. It specifies CASSQKTASGSSYNEQFF.

The rearrangement joins TRBV15 to TRBJ2-4, with D possibly being TRBD1 or TRBD2 (5 bases each). Germline-derived CDR1 and CDR2 are LNHNV and YYDKDF (reference sequence). Trimming shortened V by 0 bases and J by 0 bases, and 6 bases separated the two germline ends. CDR3 length equals 15 residues. CDR3 DNA sequence: TGTGCCACCAGCAGAGATGGGGGAGCCAAAAACATTCAGTACTTC. Protein product: CATSRDGGAKNIQYF.

This clonotype was seen repeatedly, ten times or more. The V gene is TRBV10-3, the J gene TRBJ1-2, with TRBD1 as a possible D gene (5 bases). V lost 0 bases to trimming and J lost 7 bases, with 15 bases between them. The CDR3 is 15 amino acids. Germline V gene sequence: CDR1 ENHRY, CDR2 SYGVKD. Here the CDR3 reads CAISESSGDLSGYTF. The CDR3 DNA reads as TGTGCCATCAGTGAGTCGTCGGGGGATCTAAGTGGCTACACCTTC.

Ten or more counts support this clonotype. The chain employs TRBV11-1 and TRBJ2-3; D possibly corresponds to TRBD2 (7 bases). Germline V CDR1 and CDR2: SGHAT, FQDESV (reference sequence). V lost 5 bases and J 2 bases, leaving 26 bases between the germline ends. The length of the CDR3 is 19 residues. Here the CDR3 reads CASSDVLGGGLWTTDTQYF. Written as DNA, the CDR3 is TGTGCCAGCAGCGACGTTCTGGGAGGGGGGTTGTGGACCACAGATACGCAGTATTTT.

This clonotype has ten or more counts. CDR3 sequence reads: CSARGQIPYEQYF. CDR3 coding DNA: TGCAGTGCTAGAGGACAGATCCCCTACGAGCAGTACTTC. J is TRBJ2-7 and V is TRBV20-1, with D possibly being TRBD1 (5 bases). With 1 base removed from V and 2 bases from J, the gap between germline ends came to 9 bases. This CDR3 contains 13 residues. Per the germline V gene, CDR1 is DFQATT and CDR2 is SNEGSKA (reference sequence).

This clonotype was counted ten times or more. The chain couples TRBV24-1 to TRBJ1-2, with unresolved D. Trimming pared 5 bases from V and 1 base from J, leaving 7 bases between. The CDR3 length is 13 residues. The germline CDR1 and CDR2 sequences are KGHDR and SFDVKD. CDR3 loop: CATSALVNYGYTF. The CDR3 coding sequence is TGTGCCACCAGTGCCCTAGTTAACTATGGCTACACCTTC.

The chain couples TRBV18 to TRBJ2-7, with 9 positions matching TRBD2. J gave up 3 bases and V 3 bases, and 6 bases lay outside the gene matches. Looked up from germline, CDR1 is KGHSH and CDR2 is LQKENI. This CDR3 is 15 amino acids long. The chain's CDR3 is CASSPLSGSVYEQYF. DNA for the CDR3: TGTGCCAGCTCACCCCTTAGCGGGAGCGTCTACGAGCAGTACTTC.

A word on this clonotype: Since a much larger clone is just one base distant, this may be a read error. The rearrangement joins TRBV6-6 to TRBJ2-3; possibly TRBD1 for D (6 bases). CDR3 length equals 16 residues. Germline CDR1 and CDR2: MNHNY and SVGAGI (reference sequence). Here the CDR3 reads CVSKDPGQRSTDTQYF. CDR3 sequence (DNA): TGTGTCAGCAAGGACCCGGGACAAAGAAGCACAGATACGCAGTATTTT.

This clonotype was found many times. The V and J genes are TRBV6-6 and TRBJ1-2, with 8 bases that match TRBD1. CDR3 length: 13 residues. V was pared by 5 bases and J by 3 bases, with 2 bases of the junction left unmatched. Germline lookup yields CDR1 MNHNY and CDR2 SVGAGI (reference sequence). The DNA of the CDR3 is TGTGCCAGCAGTCTGACAGGGGACTATGGCTACACCTTC. This translates into CASSLTGDYGYTF.

The chain is built from TRBV6-2 or TRBV6-3 and TRBJ1-1; 9 nucleotides line up with TRBD1. The germline gives CDR1 MNHEY, CDR2 SVGEGT. This CDR3 region has 14 residues. Germline trimming cut 4 bases from V and 8 bases from J; bases unmatched to any gene: 8. CDR3: CASSSGTGRSEAFF. CDR3 DNA sequence: TGTGCCAGCAGTTCCGGGACAGGGAGGTCGGAAGCTTTCTTT.

This clonotype was seen at least ten times. The chain has TRBV13 and TRBJ2-2; no reliable D call. This CDR3 spans 14 amino acids. The ends were cut back, 10 bases at V and 0 bases at J, with 12 bases in the middle. Germline CDR1 PRHDT, CDR2 FYEKMQ (reference sequence). The CDR3 loop reads CATPEASNTGELFF. Here the CDR3 DNA reads TGTGCCACCCCCGAGGCCTCGAACACCGGGGAGCTGTTTTTT. Combining the CDR3 with reference TRBV13 and TRBJ2-2 gives the whole variable domain AAGVIQSPRHLIKEKRETATLKCYPIPRHDTVYWYQQGPGQDPQFLISFYEKMQSDKGSIPDRFSAQQFSDYHSELNMSSLELGDSALYFCATPEASNTGELFFGEGSRLTVL.